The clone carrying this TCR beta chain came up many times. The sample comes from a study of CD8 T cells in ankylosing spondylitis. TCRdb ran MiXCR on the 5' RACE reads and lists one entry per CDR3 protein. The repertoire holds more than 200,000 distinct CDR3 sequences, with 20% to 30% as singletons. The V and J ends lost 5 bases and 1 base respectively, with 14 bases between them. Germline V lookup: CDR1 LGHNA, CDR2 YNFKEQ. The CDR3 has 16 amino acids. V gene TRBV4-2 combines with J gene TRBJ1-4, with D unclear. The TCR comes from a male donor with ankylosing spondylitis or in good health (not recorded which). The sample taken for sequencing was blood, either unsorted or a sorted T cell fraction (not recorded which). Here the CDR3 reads CASSARGRETNEKLFF. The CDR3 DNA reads TGTGCCAGCAGCGCCCGGGGTCGGGAAACTAATGAAAAACTGTTTTTT.